Listed below are T cell receptor beta chains from one sample, sequenced in a study of shared clonotypes between healthy human individuals. Profiled with immunoSEQ multiplex PCR; TCRdb holds only in-frame clones, not every one. This sample has 1,400,000 or so clones, with approximately 98.5% found just once. Sequenced input: naive CD4+ T cells sorted from blood. Receptors originate from a man aged 30-40 years in good health. The CDR3 runs from the conserved cysteine through the conserved F or W. A D gene is named only where the DNA matches it firmly.

TRBJ2-3	NA	TRBV10-3	TGTGCCGCCAAAAAAAGTCAACAGGGAACAGATACGCAGTATTTT	CAAKKSQQGTDTQYF
TRBJ1-5	TRBD1	TRBV9	TGTGCCAGCAGCACAGGGGGGAATCAGCCCCAGCATTTT	CASSTGGNQPQHF
TRBJ2-7	TRBD2	TRBV7-2	TGTGCCAGCAGCCACGGACTAGCGGGAACCTACGAGCAGTACTTC	CASSHGLAGTYEQYF
TRBJ2-1	TRBD2	TRBV29-1	TGCAGCGTTGTATCGGGAGGTGGCAATGAGCAGTTCTTC	CSVVSGGGNEQFF
TRBJ1-2	NA	TRBV7-9	TGTGCCAGCAGCTTAGAAGGGGTCTATGGCTACACCTTC	CASSLEGVYGYTF
TRBJ1-1	NA	TRBV9	TGTGCCAGCAGCGTCAGCTTGAACACTGAAGCTTTCTTT	CASSVSLNTEAFF
TRBJ2-6	TRBD1	TRBV7-7	TGTGCTAGCAGCACCACAACAGGGGCGGGGGCCAACGTCCTGACTTTC	CASSTTTGAGANVLTF
TRBJ1-2	NA	TRBV7-6	TGTGCCAGCAGCTTAGGTTCAGGGATTAGCTATGGCTACACCTTC	CASSLGSGISYGYTF
TRBJ1-1	NA	TRBV19	TGTGCCAGTAGTATAGAGAGGGGGAACACTGAAGCTTTCTTT	CASSIERGNTEAFF
TRBJ2-1	NA	TRBV6-1	TGTGCCAGCCGGTCTAGTGCCTACAATGAGCAGTTCTTC	CASRSSAYNEQFF
TRBJ1-5	NA	TRBV28	TGTGCCAGCAGTACGTACCGGGGGACAATAAGCAATCAGCCCCAGCATTTT	CASSTYRGTISNQPQHF
TRBJ1-4	NA	TRBV4-1	TGCGCCAGCAGCCCCATGGAGGAAAAACTGTTTTTT	CASSPMEEKLFF
TRBJ1-5	NA	TRBV18	TGTGCCAGCTCACCACACAGCAATCAGCCCCAGCATTTT	CASSPHSNQPQHF
TRBJ2-3	NA	TRBV12-5	TGTGCTAGTGGTTTGGATGCTTCCACAGATACGCAGTATTTT	CASGLDASTDTQYF
TRBJ2-3	NA	TRBV10-3	TGTGCCATCCGATGGGGGAGCACAGATACGCAGTATTTT	CAIRWGSTDTQYF
TRBJ1-4	NA	TRBV27	TGTGCCAGCACAAGAACGGGGGGCCATGAAAAACTGTTTTTT	CASTRTGGHEKLFF
TRBJ1-1	NA	TRBV9	TGTGCCAGCAGCGTAGGAGGAAGGGGGAACACTGAAGCTTTCTTT	CASSVGGRGNTEAFF
TRBJ1-5	TRBD1	TRBV19	TGTGCCAGTAGTATTAAGGGGGCGGGTCAGCCCCAGCATTTT	CASSIKGAGQPQHF
TRBJ1-2	NA	TRBV6-5	TGTGCCAGCAGTCTAACCGGTCTCCGCTATGGCTACACCTTC	CASSLTGLRYGYTF
TRBJ2-3	NA	TRBV5-1	TGCGCCAGCAGCTCAAGGGACAGCACAGATACGCAGTATTTT	CASSSRDSTDTQYF
TRBJ2-7	NA	TRBV10-2	TGCGCCAGCAGTGACTATGCGGGCCTATACGAGCAGTACTTC	CASSDYAGLYEQYF
TRBJ2-1	NA	TRBV14	TGTGCCAGCAGCGAATTAGGGACGGAGCAGTTCTTC	CASSELGTEQFF
TRBJ2-7	NA	TRBV7-2	TGTGCCAGCAGCTTAGCCGGAGGGCCATTAAGCTCCTACGAGCAGTACTTC	CASSLAGGPLSSYEQYF